Below, 22 T cell receptor beta chains from the same sample are listed, as sequenced in a study of T cell responses to AZD1222 COVID-19 vaccine. Sequencing was performed with immunoSEQ multiplex PCR; in TCRdb, only in-frame clones are kept and a portion is missing. The data show around 99,000 clones, 88% seen once. The source was peripheral blood, collected on day 0 of MenACWY control vaccination. The receptors come from an adult in good health.

The genes are TRBV27 and TRBJ1-4; no clear D. The CDR3 extends over 17 amino acids. The germline gives CDR1 MNHEY, CDR2 SMNVEV (reference sequence). Trimming shortened V by 0 bases and J by 8 bases, and 19 bases separated the two germline ends. The CDR3 nucleotides are TGTGCCAGCAGTTTATCCCCCGGCCCCTTCTCAAGGGAAAAACTGTTTTTT. This codes for CASSLSPGPFSREKLFF.

This clone has only one observation. J is TRBJ1-2 and V is TRBV28; 8 nucleotides match TRBD1. V dropped 5 bases and J dropped 6; count of bases not matched to a gene: 11. The CDR3 extends over 15 amino acids. Germline-derived CDR1 and CDR2 are MDHEN and SYDVKM. The CDR3 DNA sequence: TGTGCCAGCAGTCGTGGACAGGGAGGTGTCGATGGCTACACCTTC. This sequence encodes CASSRGQGGVDGYTF.

The V and J genes are TRBV11-1 and TRBJ2-2; either TRBD1 or TRBD2 may supply D (5 bases each). The germline V and J ends were trimmed by 2 bases and 4 bases, with 8 bases remaining between them. CDR3 length: 14 amino acids. CDR1 is SGHAT and CDR2 is FQDESV in the germline V gene (reference sequence). The CDR3, as DNA: TGTGCCAGCAGCTTATATGGGGGCACCGGGGAGCTGTTTTTT. Protein: CASSLYGGTGELFF.

A few counts support this clone. The genes are TRBV7-8 and TRBJ1-3, with D hard to call. Trimming removed 1 base from V and 0 bases from J, with 10 bases in between. From germline, CDR1 is SGHVS and CDR2 FQNEAQ. The CDR3 loop spans 16 amino acids. This CDR3 is CASSLVGSRSGNTIYF. CDR3 DNA: TGTGCCAGCAGCTTAGTGGGCAGCCGCTCTGGAAACACCATATATTTT.

This chain connects TRBV12-3 or TRBV12-4 to TRBJ2-1; D ambiguous. V was clipped by 5 bases and J by 2 bases, with 4 bases between them. CDR3 size: 12 residues. The CDR3: CASSNTYNEQFF. The CDR3 bases are TGTGCCAGCAGTAACACCTACAATGAGCAGTTCTTC.

This chain connects TRBV11-2 to TRBJ2-3; 9 nucleotides match TRBD2. V shed 5 bases, J shed 2 bases, and the junction held 5 bases outside the gene matches. Germline loops: CDR1 SGHAT, CDR2 FQNNGV. The CDR3 length is 15 residues. In DNA, the CDR3 is TGTGCCAGCAGCCGGACTAGCGAGTCCACAGATACGCAGTATTTT. Encoded protein: CASSRTSESTDTQYF.

This chain joins TRBV18 and TRBJ1-3; D ambiguous. The CDR3 loop spans 15 amino acids. Between the trimmed V and J ends, which lost 6 bases and 0 bases, there was a span of 12 bases. Germline V gene sequence: CDR1 KGHSH, CDR2 LQKENI. CDR3 sequence (DNA): TGTGCCAGCTCGCTCAAGGTCCTCTCTGGAAACACCATATATTTT. Amino acids: CASSLKVLSGNTIYF. Filled out from reference TRBV18 and TRBJ1-3, the complete variable domain reads NAGVMQNPRHLVRRRGQEARLRCSPMKGHSHVYWYRQLPEEGLKFMVYLQKENIIDESGMPKERFSAEFPKEGPSILRIQQVVRGDSAAYFCASSLKVLSGNTIYFGEGSWLTVV.

This chain joins TRBV7-2 and TRBJ1-3, with D uncertain. The CDR3 contains 15 residues. The V end was cut by 1 base, the J end by 0 bases, with 7 bases between. Per germline, CDR1 SGHTA and CDR2 FQGNSA. CDR3 nucleotides: TGTGCCAGCAGCTTAGTTGGAGGCTCTGGAAACACCATATATTTT. Encoded protein: CASSLVGGSGNTIYF. Together with reference TRBV7-2 and TRBJ1-3, the CDR3 gives the full variable domain: GAGVSQSPSNKVTEKGKDVELRCDPISGHTALYWYRQSLGQGLEFLIYFQGNSAPDKSGLPSDRFSAERTGGSVSTLTIQRTQQEDSAVYLCASSLVGGSGNTIYFGEGSWLTVV.

CDR3 in amino acids: CASSLTVRVNQPQHF. The CDR3 nucleotides are TGTGCCAGCAGCCTTACAGTTAGAGTCAATCAGCCCCAGCATTTT. This rearrangement joins TRBV5-8 to TRBJ1-5; no definite D call. CDR3 length: 15 amino acids. Trimming cost V 4 bases and J 3 bases, with 14 bases left between them. Germline loops: CDR1 SGHTS, CDR2 YDEGEE.

The chain carries TRBV5-1 and TRBJ1-2; 7 bases are shared with TRBD1. J gave up 4 bases and V 5 bases, and 11 bases lay outside the gene matches. The CDR3 runs to 15 residues. Per the germline V gene, CDR1 is SGHRS and CDR2 is YFSETQ. The CDR3 region is CASSRTQGIFYGYTF. The CDR3 DNA sequence: TGCGCCAGCAGTCGCACACAGGGGATCTTCTATGGCTACACCTTC.

This chain connects TRBV19 to TRBJ1-6, with D hard to call. The CDR3 contains 14 residues. Looked up from germline, CDR1 is LNHDA and CDR2 is SQIVND (reference sequence). Trimming took 8 bases from V and 5 from J, leaving 13 bases between them. The CDR3 DNA reads as TGTGCCAGTCGGAGCCAGGCGGATAATTCACCCCTCCACTTT. Its protein product is CASRSQADNSPLHF.

The chain links TRBV7-2 to TRBJ1-5, with 8 bases identical to TRBD1. Unmatched junction bases numbered 3, after V lost 6 bases and J lost 5 bases. The CDR3 consists of 13 residues. Germline V gene sequence: CDR1 SGHTA, CDR2 FQGNSA. The CDR3 DNA is TGTGCCAGCAGTTACAGGGGGGATCAGCCCCAGCATTTT. It specifies CASSYRGDQPQHF. The full variable domain, its missing parts supplied by reference TRBV7-2 and TRBJ1-5, is GAGVSQSPSNKVTEKGKDVELRCDPISGHTALYWYRQSLGQGLEFLIYFQGNSAPDKSGLPSDRFSAERTGGSVSTLTIQRTQQEDSAVYLCASSYRGDQPQHFGDGTRLSIL.

This chain uses TRBV19 with TRBJ1-1; 11 bases are a match to TRBD1. The length of the CDR3 is 15 residues. Per the germline V gene, CDR1 is LNHDA and CDR2 is SQIVND (reference sequence). The J segment lost 4 bases and the V segment lost 5 bases, leaving 6 bases of the junction unmatched. The CDR3 here is CASSGDRGFGTEAFF. In nucleotides, the CDR3 is TGTGCCAGTAGTGGGGACAGGGGGTTTGGCACTGAAGCTTTCTTT.

This chain uses TRBV7-9 with TRBJ2-4, with D possibly TRBD2 on 5 matching bases. The V end was cut by 3 bases, the J end by 0 bases, with 9 bases between. CDR3 length equals 15 residues. Germline CDR1 reads SEHNR; CDR2 reads FQNEAQ (reference sequence). The CDR3 region is CASSLAGLAKNIQYF. CDR3 nucleotide sequence: TGTGCCAGCAGCTTGGCGGGCCTAGCCAAAAACATTCAGTACTTC.

The chain joins TRBV7-8 to TRBJ1-4; weak D call: TRBD1 (6 bases). The CDR3 loop spans 15 amino acids. Germline V lookup: CDR1 SGHVS, CDR2 FQNEAQ. The V gene lost 3 bases and the J gene lost 11 bases, with 19 bases spanning the gap. CDR3 DNA: TGTGCCAGCAGCTTTTCGACACAGGGAGTGGAGAAACTGTTTTTT. Translation gives CASSFSTQGVEKLFF.

V gene TRBV6-6 combines with J gene TRBJ1-6; D is unclear. The CDR3 runs 15 residues. Germline loops: CDR1 MNHNY, CDR2 SVGAGI (reference sequence). Trimming stripped 0 bases from V and 6 bases from J, with 9 bases between. CDR3 in DNA: TGTGCCAGCAGTTACTCCGACGTGTTTAATTCACCCCTCCACTTT. Translation: CASSYSDVFNSPLHF.

The rearrangement joins TRBV7-3 to TRBJ1-1; D remains unclear. The germline V gene encodes CDR1 SGHTA and CDR2 FQGTGA. Trimming pared 4 bases from V and 8 bases from J, leaving 14 bases between. There are 13 residues in the CDR3. The CDR3 spells CASSYTSQGEAFF. In DNA form, the CDR3 reads TGTGCCAGCAGCTATACAAGCCAAGGGGAAGCTTTCTTT.

The chain combines TRBV6-5 with TRBJ1-2; D is undetermined. Trimming removed 0 bases from V and 7 bases from J, with 15 bases in between. Germline-derived CDR1 and CDR2 are MNHEY and SVGAGI. This CDR3 contains 15 residues. CDR3 nucleotides: TGTGCCAGCAGTTACTCGGCCGGGGTGTCTTTTGGCTACACCTTC. It codes for CASSYSAGVSFGYTF.

V and J are TRBV9 and TRBJ2-2; D ambiguous. V was trimmed by 0 bases and J by 1 base, leaving 4 bases between them. Germline V gene data show CDR1 as SGDLS and CDR2 as YYNGEE. CDR3 size: 14 residues. CDR3 nucleotides: TGTGCCAGCAGCGTAGCGAGGAACACCGGGGAGCTGTTTTTT. Protein product: CASSVARNTGELFF.

The chain is built from TRBV28 and TRBJ2-7; possible D gene TRBD2, 5 bases. Per the germline V gene, CDR1 is MDHEN and CDR2 is SYDVKM. The ends were cut back, 7 bases at V and 2 bases at J, with 18 bases in the middle. The length of the CDR3 is 15 residues. CDR3 in DNA: TGTGCCAGCACCCAAGGAGGACTGTACACCTACGAGCAGTACTTC. It encodes CASTQGGLYTYEQYF.

The J gene is TRBJ1-4, the V gene TRBV9, with D perhaps matching TRBD1 (5 bases). There are 13 residues in the CDR3. Trimming cost V 4 bases and J 7 bases, with 11 bases left between them. Germline V CDR1 and CDR2: SGDLS, YYNGEE. The CDR3 protein is CASSPGWGEKLFF. CDR3 DNA: TGTGCCAGCAGCCCAGGGTGGGGTGAAAAACTGTTTTTT.

The V gene is TRBV30, the J gene TRBJ2-7; D might be TRBD1 (6 bases). V lost 3 bases and J 5 bases, leaving 17 bases between the germline ends. Germline V gene lookup returns CDR1 GTSNPN and CDR2 SVGIG (reference sequence). The CDR3 totals 14 residues. CDR3 coding DNA: TGTGCCTGGAGGAGGGACATCTTGATCCACGAGCAGTACTTC. As protein: CAWRRDILIHEQYF.